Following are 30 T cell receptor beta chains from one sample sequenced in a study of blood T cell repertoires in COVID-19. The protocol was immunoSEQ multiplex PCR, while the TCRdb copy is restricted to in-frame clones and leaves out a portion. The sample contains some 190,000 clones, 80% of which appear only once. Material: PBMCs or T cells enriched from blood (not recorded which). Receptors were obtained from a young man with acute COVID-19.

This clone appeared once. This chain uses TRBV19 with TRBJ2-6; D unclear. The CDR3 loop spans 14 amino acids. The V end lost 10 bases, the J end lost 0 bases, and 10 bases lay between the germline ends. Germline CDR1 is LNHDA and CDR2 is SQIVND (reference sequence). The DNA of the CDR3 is TGTGCCACCCAAACTACCTCTGGGGCCAACGTCCTGACTTTC. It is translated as CATQTTSGANVLTF.

In DNA form, the CDR3 reads TGCGCCAGCAGCCAAGATGAGGCGATATACAATGAGCAGTTCTTC. Translated, it gives CASSQDEAIYNEQFF. The V call is TRBV4-1, the J call TRBJ2-1; D not resolved. The germline V and J ends were trimmed by 0 bases and 4 bases, with 10 bases remaining between them. Germline V CDR1 and CDR2: MGHRA, YSYEKL. The CDR3 length is 15 residues.

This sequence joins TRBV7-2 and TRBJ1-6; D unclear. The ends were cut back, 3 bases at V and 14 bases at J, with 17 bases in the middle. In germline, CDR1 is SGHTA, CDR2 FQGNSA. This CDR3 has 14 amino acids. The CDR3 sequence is CASSFSGSERALHF. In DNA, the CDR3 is TGTGCCAGCAGCTTTTCCGGTTCTGAGAGGGCCCTCCACTTT.

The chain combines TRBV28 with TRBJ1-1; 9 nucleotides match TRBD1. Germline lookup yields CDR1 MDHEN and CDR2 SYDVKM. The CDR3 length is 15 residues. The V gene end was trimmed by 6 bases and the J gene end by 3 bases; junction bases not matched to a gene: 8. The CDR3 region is CASSNRDRVDTEAFF. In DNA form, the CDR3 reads TGTGCCAGCAGCAACCGGGACAGGGTGGACACTGAAGCTTTCTTT. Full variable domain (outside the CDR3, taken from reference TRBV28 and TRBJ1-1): DVKVTQSSRYLVKRTGEKVFLECVQDMDHENMFWYRQDPGLGLRLIYFSYDVKMKEKGDIPEGYSVSREKKERFSLILESASTNQTSMYLCASSNRDRVDTEAFFGQGTRLTVV.

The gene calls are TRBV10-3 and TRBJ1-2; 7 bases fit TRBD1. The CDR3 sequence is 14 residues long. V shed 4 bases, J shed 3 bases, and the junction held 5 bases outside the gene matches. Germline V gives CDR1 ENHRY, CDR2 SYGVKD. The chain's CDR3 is CAISGGDRDYGYTF. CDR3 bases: TGTGCCATCAGTGGAGGAGACAGGGACTATGGCTACACCTTC.

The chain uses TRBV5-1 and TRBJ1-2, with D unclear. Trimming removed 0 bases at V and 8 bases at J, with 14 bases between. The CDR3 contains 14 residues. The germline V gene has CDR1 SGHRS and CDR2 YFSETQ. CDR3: CASSLADGVGGYTF. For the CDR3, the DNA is TGCGCCAGCAGCTTGGCCGACGGCGTCGGGGGCTACACCTTC. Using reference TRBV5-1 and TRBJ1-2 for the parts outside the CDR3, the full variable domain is KAGVTQTPRYLIKTRGQQVTLSCSPISGHRSVSWYQQTPGQGLQFLFEYFSETQRNKGNFPGRFSGRQFSNSRSEMNVSTLELGDSALYLCASSLADGVGGYTFGSGTRLTVV.

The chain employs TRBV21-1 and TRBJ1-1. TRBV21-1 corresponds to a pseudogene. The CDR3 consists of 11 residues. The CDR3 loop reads CASSKLNEAFF. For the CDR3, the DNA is TGTGCCAGCAGCAAACTAAATGAAGCTTTCTTT.

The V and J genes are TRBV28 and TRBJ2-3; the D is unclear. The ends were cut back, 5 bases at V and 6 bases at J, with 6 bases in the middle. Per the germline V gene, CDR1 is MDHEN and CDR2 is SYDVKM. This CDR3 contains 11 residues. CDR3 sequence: CASSPLDTQYF. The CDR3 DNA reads TGTGCCAGCAGTCCCCTGGATACGCAGTATTTT.

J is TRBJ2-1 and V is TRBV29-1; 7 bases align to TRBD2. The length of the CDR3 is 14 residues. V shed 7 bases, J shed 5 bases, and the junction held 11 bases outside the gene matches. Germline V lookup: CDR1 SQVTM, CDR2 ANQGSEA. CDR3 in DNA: TGCAGCGCTGGTTTGGGGGGGACCAACAATGAGCAGTTCTTC. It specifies CSAGLGGTNNEQFF.

In nucleotides, the CDR3 is TGTGCCAGCAGTTTATTGGGGGACAGGTCCTACGAGCAGTACTTC. Translated, it gives CASSLLGDRSYEQYF. The V call is TRBV27, the J call TRBJ2-7; 8 bases map to TRBD1. Losses at the gene ends were 1 base for V and 1 base for J; bases not matched to a gene: 3. Germline CDR1 is MNHEY and CDR2 is SMNVEV (reference sequence). This CDR3 has 15 residues.

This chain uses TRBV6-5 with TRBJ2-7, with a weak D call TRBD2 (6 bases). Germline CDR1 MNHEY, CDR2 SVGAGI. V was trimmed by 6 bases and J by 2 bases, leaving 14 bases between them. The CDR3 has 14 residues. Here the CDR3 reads CASSNRDLPYEQYF. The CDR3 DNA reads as TGTGCCAGCAGCAACCGGGACTTACCCTACGAGCAGTACTTC.

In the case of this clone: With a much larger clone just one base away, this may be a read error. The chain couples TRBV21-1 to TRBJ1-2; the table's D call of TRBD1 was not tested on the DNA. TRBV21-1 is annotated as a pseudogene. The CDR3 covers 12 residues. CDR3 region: CASSTGGYGYTF. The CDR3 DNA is TGTGCCAGCAGCACAGGGGGCTATGGCTACACCTTC.

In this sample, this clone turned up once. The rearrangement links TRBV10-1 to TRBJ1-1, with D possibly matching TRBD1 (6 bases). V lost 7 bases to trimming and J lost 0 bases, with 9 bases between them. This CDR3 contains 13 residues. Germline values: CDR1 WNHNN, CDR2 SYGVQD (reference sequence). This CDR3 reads CASKGGMNTEAFF. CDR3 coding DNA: TGCGCCAGCAAGGGGGGGATGAACACTGAAGCTTTCTTT.

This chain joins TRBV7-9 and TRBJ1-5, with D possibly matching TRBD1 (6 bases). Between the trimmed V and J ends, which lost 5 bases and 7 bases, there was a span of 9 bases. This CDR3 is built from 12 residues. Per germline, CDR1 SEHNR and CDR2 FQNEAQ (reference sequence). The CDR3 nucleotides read TGTGCCAGCAGCCAAGGGGGACAGCCCCAGCATTTT. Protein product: CASSQGGQPQHF.

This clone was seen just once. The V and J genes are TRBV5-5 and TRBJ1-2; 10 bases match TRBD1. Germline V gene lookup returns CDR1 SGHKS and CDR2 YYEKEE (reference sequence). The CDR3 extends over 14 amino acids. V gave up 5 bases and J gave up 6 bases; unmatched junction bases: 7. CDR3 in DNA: TGTGCCAGCAGGACAGGGGGCGCGGGAAATGGCTACACCTTC. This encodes CASRTGGAGNGYTF.

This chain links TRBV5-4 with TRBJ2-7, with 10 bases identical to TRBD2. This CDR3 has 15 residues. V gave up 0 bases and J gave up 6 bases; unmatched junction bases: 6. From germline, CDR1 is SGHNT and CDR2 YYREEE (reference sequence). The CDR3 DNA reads TGTGCCAGCAGCTTGGACCAGCGGGGGGGCATCGAGCAGTACTTC. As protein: CASSLDQRGGIEQYF.

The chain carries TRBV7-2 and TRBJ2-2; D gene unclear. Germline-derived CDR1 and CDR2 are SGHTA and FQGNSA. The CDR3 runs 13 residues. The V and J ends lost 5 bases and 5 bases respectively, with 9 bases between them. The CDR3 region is CASSVVSTGELFF. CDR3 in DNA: TGTGCCAGCAGCGTAGTATCGACCGGGGAGCTGTTTTTT.

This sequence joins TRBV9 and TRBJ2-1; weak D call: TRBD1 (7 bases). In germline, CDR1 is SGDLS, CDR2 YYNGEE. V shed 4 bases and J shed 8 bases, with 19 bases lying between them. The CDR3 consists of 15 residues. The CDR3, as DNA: TGTGCCAGCAGCTCCGGACGCGGCGGGACAGATGAGCAGTTCTTC. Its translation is CASSSGRGGTDEQFF.

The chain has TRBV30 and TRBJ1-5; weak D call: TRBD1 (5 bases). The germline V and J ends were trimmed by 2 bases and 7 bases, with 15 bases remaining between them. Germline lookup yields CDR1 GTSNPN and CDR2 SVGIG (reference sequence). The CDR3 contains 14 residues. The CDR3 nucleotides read TGTGCCTGGAGTAATGGAGGGGAGCGGCAGCCCCAGCATTTT. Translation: CAWSNGGERQPQHF.

The CDR3: CASSEYSLTDTQYF. In DNA, the CDR3 is TGTGCCAGCAGTGAATATAGCCTCACAGATACGCAGTATTTT. The chain has TRBV25-1 and TRBJ2-3; no reliable D call. Germline CDR1 MGHDK, CDR2 SYGVNS. This CDR3 spans 14 amino acids. Trimming pared 0 bases from V and 2 bases from J, leaving 6 bases between.

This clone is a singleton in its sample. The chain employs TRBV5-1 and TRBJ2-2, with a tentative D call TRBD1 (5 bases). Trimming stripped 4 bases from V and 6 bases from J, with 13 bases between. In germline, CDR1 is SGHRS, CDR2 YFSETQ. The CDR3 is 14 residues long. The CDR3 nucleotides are TGCGCCAGCAGCCTACGCGCAGGGTCCGGGGAGCTGTTTTTT. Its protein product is CASSLRAGSGELFF. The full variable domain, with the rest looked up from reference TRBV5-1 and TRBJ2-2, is KAGVTQTPRYLIKTRGQQVTLSCSPISGHRSVSWYQQTPGQGLQFLFEYFSETQRNKGNFPGRFSGRQFSNSRSEMNVSTLELGDSALYLCASSLRAGSGELFFGEGSRLTVL.

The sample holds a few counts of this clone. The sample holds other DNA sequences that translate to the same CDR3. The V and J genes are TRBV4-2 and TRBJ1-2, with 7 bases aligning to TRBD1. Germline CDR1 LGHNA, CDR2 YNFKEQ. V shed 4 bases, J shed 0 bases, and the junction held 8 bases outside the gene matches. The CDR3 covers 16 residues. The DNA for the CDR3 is TGTGCCAGCAGCCCAAGCTCCGGGACAGCTAACTATGGCTACACCTTC. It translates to CASSPSSGTANYGYTF.

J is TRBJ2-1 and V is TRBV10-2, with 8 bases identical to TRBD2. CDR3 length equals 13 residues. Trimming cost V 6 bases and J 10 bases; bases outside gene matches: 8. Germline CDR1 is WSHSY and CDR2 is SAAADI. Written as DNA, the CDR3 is TGCGCCAGCAGGAGAGGGGGACTAGGGGAGCAGTTCTTC. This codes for CASRRGGLGEQFF.

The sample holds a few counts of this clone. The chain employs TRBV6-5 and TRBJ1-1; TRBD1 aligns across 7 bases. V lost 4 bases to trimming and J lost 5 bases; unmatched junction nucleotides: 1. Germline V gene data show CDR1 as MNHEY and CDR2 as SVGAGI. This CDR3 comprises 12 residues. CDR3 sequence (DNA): TGTGCCAGCAGTTCACAGGGGACTGAAGCTTTCTTT. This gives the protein CASSSQGTEAFF.

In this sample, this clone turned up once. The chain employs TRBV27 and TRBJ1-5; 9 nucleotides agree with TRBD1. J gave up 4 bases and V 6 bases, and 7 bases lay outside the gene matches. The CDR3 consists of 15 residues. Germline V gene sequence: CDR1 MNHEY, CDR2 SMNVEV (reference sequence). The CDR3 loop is CASRPQGALNQPQHF. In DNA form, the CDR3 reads TGTGCCAGCAGACCACAGGGGGCTTTAAATCAGCCCCAGCATTTT.

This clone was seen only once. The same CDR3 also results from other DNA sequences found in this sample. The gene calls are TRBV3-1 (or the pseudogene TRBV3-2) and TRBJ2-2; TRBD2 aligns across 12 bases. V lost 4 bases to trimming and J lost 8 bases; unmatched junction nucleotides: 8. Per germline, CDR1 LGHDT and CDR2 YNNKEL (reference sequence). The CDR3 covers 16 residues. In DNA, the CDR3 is TGTGCCAGCAGCCCCCGCCTAGCGGGGGGGCCGGGGGAGCTGTTTTTT. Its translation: CASSPRLAGGPGELFF.

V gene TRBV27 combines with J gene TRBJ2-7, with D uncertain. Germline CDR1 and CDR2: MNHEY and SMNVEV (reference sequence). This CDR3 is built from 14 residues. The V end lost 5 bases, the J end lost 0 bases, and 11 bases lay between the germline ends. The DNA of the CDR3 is TGTGCCAGCAGTGTCAGGTCCAGCTCCTACGAGCAGTACTTC. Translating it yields CASSVRSSSYEQYF.

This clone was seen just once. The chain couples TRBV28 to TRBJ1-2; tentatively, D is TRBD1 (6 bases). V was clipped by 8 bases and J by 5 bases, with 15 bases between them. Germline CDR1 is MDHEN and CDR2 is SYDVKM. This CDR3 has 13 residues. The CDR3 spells CASERGGLYGYTF. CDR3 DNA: TGTGCCAGCGAGAGGGGGGGCCTATATGGCTACACCTTC.

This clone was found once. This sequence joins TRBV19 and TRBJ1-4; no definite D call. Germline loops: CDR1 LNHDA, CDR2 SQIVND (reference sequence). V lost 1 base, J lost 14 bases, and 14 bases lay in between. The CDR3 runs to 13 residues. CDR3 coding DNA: TGTGCCAGTAGTATAGGTCCTCGGTCGTGGCTGTTTTTT. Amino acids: CASSIGPRSWLFF.

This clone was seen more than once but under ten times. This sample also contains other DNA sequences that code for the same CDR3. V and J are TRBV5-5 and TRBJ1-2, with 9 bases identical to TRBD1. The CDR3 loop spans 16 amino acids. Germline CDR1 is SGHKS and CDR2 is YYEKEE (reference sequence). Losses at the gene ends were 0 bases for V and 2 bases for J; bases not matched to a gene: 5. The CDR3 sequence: CASSLGDRVANYGYTF. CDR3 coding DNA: TGTGCCAGCAGCTTGGGGGACAGGGTGGCAAACTATGGCTACACCTTC.